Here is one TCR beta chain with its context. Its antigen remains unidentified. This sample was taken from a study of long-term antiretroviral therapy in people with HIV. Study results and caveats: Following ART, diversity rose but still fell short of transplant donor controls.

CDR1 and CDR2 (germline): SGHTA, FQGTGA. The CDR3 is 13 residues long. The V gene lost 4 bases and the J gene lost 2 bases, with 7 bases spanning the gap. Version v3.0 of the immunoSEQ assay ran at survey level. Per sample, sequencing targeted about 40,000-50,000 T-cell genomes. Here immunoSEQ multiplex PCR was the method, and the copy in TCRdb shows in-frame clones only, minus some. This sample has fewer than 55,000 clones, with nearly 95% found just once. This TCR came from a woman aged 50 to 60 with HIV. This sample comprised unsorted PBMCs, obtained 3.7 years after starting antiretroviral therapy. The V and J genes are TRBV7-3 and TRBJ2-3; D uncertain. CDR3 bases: TGTGCCAGCAGCTCCCGGGTCACAGATACGCAGTATTTT. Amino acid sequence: CASSSRVTDTQYF.